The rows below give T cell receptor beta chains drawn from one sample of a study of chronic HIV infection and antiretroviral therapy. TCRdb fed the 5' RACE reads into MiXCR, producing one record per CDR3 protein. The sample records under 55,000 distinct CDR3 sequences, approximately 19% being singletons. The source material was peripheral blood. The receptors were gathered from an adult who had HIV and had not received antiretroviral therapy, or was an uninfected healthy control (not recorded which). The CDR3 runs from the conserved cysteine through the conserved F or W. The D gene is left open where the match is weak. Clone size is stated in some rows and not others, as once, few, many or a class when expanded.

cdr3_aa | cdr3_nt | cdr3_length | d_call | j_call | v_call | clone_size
CASNPRVSGNTIYF | TGTGCCAGCAATCCCAGGGTATCTGGAAACACCATATATTTT | 14 | . | TRBJ1-3 | TRBV28 | .
CAWRRGSYEQYF | TGTGCCTGGAGAAGGGGTTCCTACGAGCAGTACTTC | 12 | . | TRBJ2-7 | TRBV30 | .
CASSPPTATGELFF | TGTGCCAGCAGTCCCCCGACAGCTACCGGGGAGCTGTTTTTT | 14 | . | TRBJ2-2 | TRBV28 | few
CASSLAELAGDEQYF | TGCGCCAGCAGCTTGGCCGAGCTAGCGGGCGACGAGCAGTACTTC | 15 | TRBD2 | TRBJ2-7 | TRBV5-1 | once
CASSLSGSGANVLTF | TGTGCTAGCAGCTTGTCAGGGTCTGGGGCCAACGTCCTGACTTTC | 15 | . | TRBJ2-6 | TRBV7-7 | few
CASTRDRGEQFF | TGTGCCAGCACCCGAGACAGAGGTGAGCAGTTCTTC | 12 | . | TRBJ2-1 | TRBV6-1 | few
CSVGVGGGDTQYF | TGCAGCGTTGGTGTAGGGGGCGGAGATACGCAGTATTTT | 13 | TRBD1 | TRBJ2-3 | TRBV29-1 | few
CASSLLPGRMNTEAFF | TGTGCCAGTAGTTTGCTTCCGGGACGGATGAACACTGAAGCTTTCTTT | 16 | . | TRBJ1-1 | TRBV19 | few
CASSLAGSTDTQYF | TGTGCCAGCAGTTTGGCGGGAAGCACAGATACGCAGTATTTT | 14 | . | TRBJ2-3 | TRBV28 | .
CASTRQGDGTGELFF | TGTGCCAGCACCCGACAGGGGGATGGGACCGGGGAGCTGTTTTTT | 15 | TRBD1 | TRBJ2-2 | TRBV12-3/TRBV12-4 | .
CASSLGGNTIYF | TGTGCCAGCAGTTTAGGTGGAAACACCATATATTTT | 12 | . | TRBJ1-3 | TRBV12-3/TRBV12-4 | .
CASSLDQLGASPLHF | TGTGCCAGCAGCTTAGATCAGCTGGGGGCCTCACCCCTCCACTTT | 15 | . | TRBJ1-6 | TRBV11-2 | few
CSVTVNTEAFF | TGCAGCGTTACAGTGAACACTGAAGCTTTCTTT | 11 | . | TRBJ1-1 | TRBV29-1 | few
CSVDGSQETQYF | TGCAGCGTTGACGGTAGCCAAGAGACCCAGTACTTC | 12 | . | TRBJ2-5 | TRBV29-1 | .
CSVEGTGGNYEQYF | TGCAGCGTTGAAGGGACAGGGGGTAATTACGAGCAGTACTTC | 14 | TRBD1 | TRBJ2-7 | TRBV29-1 | few
CASSGPGTGTTEAFF | TGTGCCAGCAGTGGTCCCGGGACAGGGACTACTGAAGCTTTCTTT | 15 | TRBD1 | TRBJ1-1 | TRBV6-6 | few
CASSPMTFTYEQYF | TGTGCCAGCAGTCCGATGACATTTACCTACGAGCAGTACTTC | 14 | . | TRBJ2-7 | TRBV12-3/TRBV12-4 | .
CASGWTGNTGELFF | TGTGCCAGCGGCTGGACAGGGAACACCGGGGAGCTGTTTTTT | 14 | TRBD1 | TRBJ2-2 | TRBV28 | .
CSASGPGTTQEQYF | TGCAGTGCTAGTGGTCCCGGGACTACCCAAGAGCAGTACTTC | 14 | TRBD2 | TRBJ2-7 | TRBV20-1 | .
CASSPLAGGTYEQYF | TGCGCCAGCAGCCCACTAGCGGGAGGGACCTACGAGCAGTACTTC | 15 | TRBD2 | TRBJ2-7 | TRBV4-1 | many
CASSPGGEQYF | TGTGCCAGCAGCCCCGGCGGGGAGCAGTACTTC | 11 | . | TRBJ2-7 | TRBV28 | few
CASSKDRGSTEAFF | TGTGCCAGCAGCAAGGACAGGGGGTCAACTGAAGCTTTCTTT | 14 | TRBD1 | TRBJ1-1 | TRBV7-3 | few